The present entry profiles one T cell receptor beta chain with its context. This specimen comes from a study of T cell changes during pregnancy in multiple sclerosis. The length of the CDR3 is 15 residues. Unmatched junction bases numbered 5, after V lost 2 bases and J lost 4 bases. The germline V gene has CDR1 SEHNR and CDR2 FQNEAQ (reference sequence). Data came from immunoSEQ multiplex PCR; TCRdb stores just in-frame clones and leaves some out. The data show around 54,000 clones, nearly 95% seen once. This receptor was identified in a female donor in good health, enrolled as a control in a pregnancy study. The sample here was CD4+ T cells from peripheral blood mononuclear cells, taken after pregnancy. The rearrangement joins TRBV7-9 to TRBJ1-2, with 9 bases identical to TRBD1. The CDR3 nucleotides read TGTGCCAGCAGCTTAAAGGGACAGGGCGGCTATGGCTACACCTTC. This encodes CASSLKGQGGYGYTF.